This TCR beta chain was retrieved from a study of cytomegalovirus exposure and HLA in healthy donors. Researchers ran the PCR with 60 Vbeta and 13 Jbeta primers. Data came from immunoSEQ multiplex PCR; TCRdb stores just in-frame clones and leaves some out. The sample lists about 100,000 clones, around 80% seen once, with about 7.3% in the top ten. Germline V gene lookup returns CDR1 GTSNPN and CDR2 SVGIG (reference sequence). Trimming took 3 bases from V and 5 from J, leaving 13 bases between them. CDR3 size: 13 residues. The chain employs TRBV30 and TRBJ2-5; perhaps TRBD1 as D (6 bases). This TCR came from a man younger than 45 in good health and CMV-seronegative. The sequencing sample was made of PBMCs. CDR3 coding DNA: TGTGCCTGGAGCGGAGGACAGTTGGAGACCCAGTACTTC. Residues: CAWSGGQLETQYF.